Given below is one TCR beta chain in context. Its matching antigen is unknown. This sample was taken from a study of shared clonotypes between healthy human individuals. Overall study findings and caveats: Clonotype sharing across several donors was observed for roughly 5% of naive CD4 clonotypes. What limited the represented genetic and exposure-history diversity was the small number of donors.

Splitting of each subset's genomic DNA was done evenly across several immunoSEQ plates. TCRdb keeps only in-frame clones here, not all; method: immunoSEQ multiplex PCR. The sample yields about a million clones, roughly 80% seen once. The germline V gene encodes CDR1 MDHEN and CDR2 SYDVKM. Unmatched junction bases numbered 4, after V lost 4 bases and J lost 0 bases. The CDR3 length is 15 residues. Division of CD4+ cells produced a CD45RA+ naive subset and a CD45RA-negative memory subset. The TCR originated in a young man in good health. The J gene is TRBJ2-3, the V gene TRBV28, with 7 bases lining up with TRBD1. Material for sequencing was memory CD4+ T cells sorted from blood. Specified subset: CD45RA-negative fraction. CDR3 coding DNA: TGTGCCAGCAGTTCAGGGACAGCTAGCACAGATACGCAGTATTTT. As protein: CASSSGTASTDTQYF. The whole variable domain, filled in from reference TRBV28 and TRBJ2-3, reads DVKVTQSSRYLVKRTGEKVFLECVQDMDHENMFWYRQDPGLGLRLIYFSYDVKMKEKGDIPEGYSVSREKKERFSLILESASTNQTSMYLCASSSGTASTDTQYFGPGTRLTVL.